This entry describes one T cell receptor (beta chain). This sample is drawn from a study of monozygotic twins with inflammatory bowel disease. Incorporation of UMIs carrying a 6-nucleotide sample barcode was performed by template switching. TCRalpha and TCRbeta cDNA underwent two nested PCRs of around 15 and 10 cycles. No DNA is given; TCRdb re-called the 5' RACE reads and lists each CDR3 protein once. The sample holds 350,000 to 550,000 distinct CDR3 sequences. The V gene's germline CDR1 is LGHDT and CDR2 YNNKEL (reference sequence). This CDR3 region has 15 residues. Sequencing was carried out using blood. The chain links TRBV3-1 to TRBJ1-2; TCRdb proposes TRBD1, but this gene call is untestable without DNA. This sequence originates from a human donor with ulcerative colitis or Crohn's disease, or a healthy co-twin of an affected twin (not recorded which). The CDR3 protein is CASSQGFRQPYGYTF.